Listed below are T cell receptor beta chains from one sample, sequenced in a study of vaccination and CD4 T cells after COVID-19. No antigen has been identified for these receptors. TCRdb itself ran the PCR reads through MiXCR, one entry per CDR3 protein. The top ten hold 20% of the sample, which has about 16,000 distinct CDR3 sequences, roughly 52% seen once. This material consisted of CD4+ T cells from blood, cultured in vitro, taken before SARS-CoV-2 vaccination. The receptors were gathered from a human donor who had recovered from COVID-19. The CDR3 runs from the conserved cysteine through the conserved F or W. The D gene is left open where the match is weak. Rows may omit the clone size; those that give it use once, few, many or a size class.

CDR3 protein	CDR3 DNA	V gene	J gene	D gene	clone size
CASSDTEGLRAFF	TGTGCCAGCAGCGATACTGAGGGGCTGAGGGCTTTCTTT	TRBV7-8	TRBJ1-1	NA	NA
CASSPGAGLWDSPLHF	TGTGCCAGCTCACCAGGAGCGGGCCTATGGGATTCACCCCTCCACTTT	TRBV18	TRBJ1-6	NA	NA
CASSWTGDTGELFF	TGCGCCAGCAGCTGGACAGGGGACACCGGGGAGCTGTTTTTT	TRBV4-3	TRBJ2-2	TRBD1	NA
CASSLAGAGEQYF	TGTGCCAGCAGTTTGGCGGGAGCGGGGGAGCAGTACTTC	TRBV27	TRBJ2-7	TRBD2	NA
CASSYSGGRLAGGLDTQYF	TGTGCCAGCAGTTACTCGGGGGGACGACTAGCGGGAGGGTTGGATACGCAGTATTTT	TRBV6-5	TRBJ2-3	TRBD2	NA
CASFRGAGYTF	TGTGCCAGCTTCCGGGGTGCTGGCTACACCTTC	TRBV28	TRBJ1-2	NA	few
CASSETSTGELFF	TGTGCCAGCAGTGAGACTAGCACCGGGGAGCTGTTTTTT	TRBV6-4	TRBJ2-2	NA	NA
CAWSLRTTEAFF	TGTGCCTGGAGTTTGCGGACCACTGAAGCTTTCTTT	TRBV30	TRBJ1-1	NA	few
CASSLVGQGAETQYF	TGTGCCAGCAGCTTGGTGGGACAGGGAGCAGAGACCCAGTACTTC	TRBV5-4	TRBJ2-5	TRBD1	NA
CASRGPAWQRDTQYF	TGTGCCAGCAGGGGACCCGCATGGCAGCGGGATACGCAGTATTTT	TRBV6-1	TRBJ2-3	NA	NA
CSARVPSGTAFNEQFF	TGCAGTGCTAGAGTTCCTTCCGGGACAGCCTTCAATGAGCAGTTCTTC	TRBV20-1	TRBJ2-1	TRBD1	once
CATSGRNTEAFF	TGTGCCACCTCAGGGCGGAACACTGAAGCTTTCTTT	TRBV6-1	TRBJ1-1	NA	NA
CASTRTANTGELFF	TGTGCCAGCACACGGACCGCGAACACCGGGGAGCTGTTTTTT	TRBV6-1	TRBJ2-2	NA	NA
CASSSDLLRETQYF	TGTGCCAGCAGCTCCGACCTGCTGCGGGAGACCCAGTACTTC	TRBV9	TRBJ2-5	NA	NA
CATSDPRGQNYNEQFF	TGTGCCACCAGTGACCCCCGCGGGCAAAACTACAATGAGCAGTTCTTC	TRBV24-1	TRBJ2-1	NA	few
CASSRVTGRETQYF	TGCGCCAGCAGCCGAGTGACAGGGCGAGAGACCCAGTACTTC	TRBV4-1	TRBJ2-5	TRBD1	NA
CATSDLAGDTDTQYF	TGTGCCACCAGTGATTTAGCGGGAGACACAGATACGCAGTATTTT	TRBV24-1	TRBJ2-3	TRBD2	NA
CASSEAGRGSAEAFF	TGTGCCAGCAGTGAAGCAGGCAGGGGGTCCGCTGAAGCTTTCTTT	TRBV2	TRBJ1-1	TRBD1	NA
CASSFSTGTVGHEQYF	TGTGCCAGCAGTTTTTCGACGGGGACGGTAGGGCACGAGCAGTACTTC	TRBV28	TRBJ2-7	NA	few
CSVDVGTGYGYTF	TGCAGCGTTGATGTCGGGACGGGCTATGGCTACACCTTC	TRBV29-1	TRBJ1-2	NA	few
CASSLYGTGGQETQYF	TGTGCCAGCAGCTTATACGGGACAGGGGGCCAAGAGACCCAGTACTTC	TRBV7-8	TRBJ2-5	TRBD1	NA
CSATKPELEQETQYF	TGCAGTGCTACTAAGCCTGAACTGGAACAAGAGACCCAGTACTTC	TRBV20-1	TRBJ2-5	NA	few
CASSLEQGGQPQHF	TGTGCCAGCAGCTTAGAACAGGGGGGTCAGCCCCAGCATTTT	TRBV7-3	TRBJ1-5	TRBD1	few
CASSLPSGTLGTQYF	TGTGCCAGCAGCCTACCCAGCGGGACCCTGGGGACCCAGTACTTC	TRBV7-2	TRBJ2-5	TRBD2	NA
CSATTLQEMNTEAFF	TGCAGTGCCACAACTCTACAGGAAATGAACACTGAAGCTTTCTTT	TRBV20-1	TRBJ1-1	NA	few
CASRLSGTGGHQPQHF	TGTGCCAGTAGGCTTTCCGGGACAGGGGGACATCAGCCCCAGCATTTT	TRBV19	TRBJ1-5	TRBD1	few
CSARGAPRGGEAFF	TGCAGTGCTAGGGGGGCCCCTCGGGGGGGTGAAGCTTTCTTT	TRBV20-1	TRBJ1-1	NA	NA
CASSATRSSYEQYF	TGTGCCAGCAGCGCCACCAGGAGCTCCTACGAGCAGTACTTC	TRBV9	TRBJ2-7	NA	NA
CASSQRRLGDTQYF	TGTGCCAGCAGCCAAAGGAGACTTGGAGATACGCAGTATTTT	TRBV14	TRBJ2-3	NA	NA
CASSFTLSTDTQYF	TGTGCCAGCAGTTTCACACTAAGCACAGATACGCAGTATTTT	TRBV6-5	TRBJ2-3	NA	NA
CSARDAGTAYSNQPQHF	TGCAGTGCTAGAGATGCCGGGACAGCTTATAGCAATCAGCCCCAGCATTTT	TRBV20-1	TRBJ1-5	TRBD1	NA
CSARDGAASGNEQFF	TGCAGTGCTAGAGATGGAGCGGCATCGGGGAATGAGCAGTTCTTC	TRBV20-1	TRBJ2-1	NA	NA
CASTRASRGGNEQFF	TGTGCCAGCACCAGAGCTAGTCGTGGGGGTAATGAGCAGTTCTTC	TRBV2	TRBJ2-1	NA	NA
CASRVGIEQYF	TGTGCCAGCAGGGTGGGGATCGAGCAGTACTTC	TRBV6-1	TRBJ2-7	NA	NA